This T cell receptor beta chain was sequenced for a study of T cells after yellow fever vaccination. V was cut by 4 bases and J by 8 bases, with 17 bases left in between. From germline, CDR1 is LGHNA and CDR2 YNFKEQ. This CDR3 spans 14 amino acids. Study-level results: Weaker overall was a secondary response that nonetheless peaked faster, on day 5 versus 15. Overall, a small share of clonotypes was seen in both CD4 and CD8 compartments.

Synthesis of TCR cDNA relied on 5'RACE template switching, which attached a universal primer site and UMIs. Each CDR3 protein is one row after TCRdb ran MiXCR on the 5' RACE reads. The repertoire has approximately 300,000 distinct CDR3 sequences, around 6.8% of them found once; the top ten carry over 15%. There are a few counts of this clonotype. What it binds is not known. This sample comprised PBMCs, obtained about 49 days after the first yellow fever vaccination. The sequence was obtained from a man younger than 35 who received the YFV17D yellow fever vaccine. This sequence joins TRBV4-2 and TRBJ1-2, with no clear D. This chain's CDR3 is CASSPWSRAGGYTF. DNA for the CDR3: TGTGCCAGCAGCCCCTGGAGTCGGGCCGGCGGCTACACCTTC.